A single sample gave rise to the 4 T cell receptor beta chains below, sequenced in a study of glioma-infiltrating T cells after dendritic cell vaccination (dated by TCRdb to 2016 to 2017). The method behind the library was the immunoSEQ multiplex PCR assay. Imported from immuneACCESS, the table was reduced by TCRdb to in-frame sequences with V and J called. These copies leave out some clones; in studies compared against another copy, an unresolved V gene accounts for under half, and the cause of the remainder is not known. This sample has roughly 100,000 clones in its table, and around 81% of those were observed once. The ten biggest clones cover approximately 12% of the sample. The sample here was blood, taken before dendritic cell vaccination. These receptor sequences come from a human donor with glioblastoma.

This clone was counted a single time. This chain connects TRBV13 to TRBJ1-1; D may be TRBD1 (6 bases). CDR1 is PRHDT, CDR2 FYEKMQ, per germline (reference sequence). This CDR3 spans 14 amino acids. V was clipped by 4 bases and J by 0 bases, with 9 bases between them. CDR3 loop: CASSSGDMNTEAFF. The CDR3 nucleotides are TGTGCCAGCAGCTCCGGGGACATGAACACTGAAGCTTTCTTT.

The chain is built from TRBV18 and TRBJ2-1; 9 bases agree with TRBD2. Germline CDR1 and CDR2: KGHSH and LQKENI. The CDR3 runs to 17 residues. J gave up 2 bases and V 4 bases, and 9 bases lay outside the gene matches. Here the CDR3 DNA reads TGTGCCAGCTCACTCTCCGTCGGCGGGGGGGCCTACAATGAGCAGTTCTTC. The encoded protein is CASSLSVGGGAYNEQFF.

The gene calls are TRBV11-3 and TRBJ1-6; D is unresolved. CDR1 is SGHNT and CDR2 is YENEEA in the germline V gene. The CDR3 is made up of 14 amino acids. The germline V and J ends were trimmed by 1 base and 8 bases, with 9 bases remaining between them. CDR3 protein: CASSLGRFYSPLHF. The DNA of the CDR3 is TGTGCCAGCAGCTTAGGCAGGTTCTATTCACCCCTCCACTTT.

This clone was counted only a few times. The rearrangement joins TRBV9 to TRBJ1-1, with unresolved D. Germline-derived CDR1 and CDR2 are SGDLS and YYNGEE. This CDR3 is 13 amino acids long. The V end was cut by 4 bases, the J end by 1 base, with 8 bases between. CDR3 nucleotide sequence: TGTGCCAGCAGCCCCGGCGGGAACACTGAAGCTTTCTTT. Amino acids: CASSPGGNTEAFF.